These 18 T cell receptor beta chains were sequenced from one sample in a study of breast tumors, draining lymph nodes, adjacent tissues. Each CDR3 protein is one row after TCRdb ran MiXCR on the multiplex PCR reads. The data contain hundreds of thousands of distinct CDR3 sequences, approximately 30% of them singletons. Axillary draining lymph nodes of breast cancer patients supplied the node samples. Sequenced: axillary lymph node tissue. Receptors originate from a female donor with breast cancer. Some clones in this sample may be carry-over from other donors' samples.

The genes are TRBV7-9 and TRBJ2-3; 11 nucleotides line up with TRBD2. Unmatched junction bases numbered 8, after V lost 6 bases and J lost 3 bases. Per germline, CDR1 SEHNR and CDR2 FQNEAQ (reference sequence). The CDR3 totals 16 residues. The CDR3 sequence is CASSPGRLAGTDTQYF. The CDR3 DNA reads as TGTGCCAGCAGTCCAGGCCGACTAGCGGGAACAGATACGCAGTATTTT.

This clonotype was observed many times. The chain joins TRBV6-5 to TRBJ2-7; 7 bases line up with TRBD2. The germline V gene has CDR1 MNHEY and CDR2 SVGAGI. With 6 bases clipped from V and 4 bases from J, the junction kept 12 bases outside the gene matches. CDR3 length: 15 residues. The CDR3 protein is CASSSGTKGLYEQYF. The CDR3 nucleotides are TGTGCCAGCAGCTCCGGGACTAAGGGCTTGTACGAGCAGTACTTC.

This clonotype was seen repeatedly, ten times or more. The chain combines TRBV15 with TRBJ2-7; weak D call: TRBD1 (6 bases). Trimming pared 1 base from V and 3 bases from J, leaving 13 bases between. The CDR3 is made up of 15 amino acids. Germline CDR1 is LNHNV and CDR2 is YYDKDF (reference sequence). CDR3 in DNA: TGTGCCACCAGCAGAGTGGACAGTGGGAACTACGAGCAGTACTTC. Its translation: CATSRVDSGNYEQYF.

This clonotype was recorded many times. The J gene is TRBJ2-3, the V gene TRBV6-5; TRBD2 matches 8 bases. J gave up 6 bases and V 0 bases, and 5 bases lay outside the gene matches. The CDR3 is 15 amino acids. Per the germline V gene, CDR1 is MNHEY and CDR2 is SVGAGI. CDR3 amino acids: CASSYSSGRTDTQYF. The CDR3 nucleotides are TGTGCCAGCAGTTACTCCAGCGGGAGAACGGATACGCAGTATTTT.

This clonotype showed up many times. This chain links TRBV12-3 or TRBV12-4 with TRBJ1-6; D gene unclear. V lost 6 bases, J lost 9 bases, and 9 bases lay in between. The CDR3 spans 12 residues. CDR3 residues: CASSDVGSPLHF. In nucleotides, the CDR3 is TGTGCCAGCAGCGACGTGGGTTCACCCCTCCACTTT.

This clonotype showed up many times. The rearrangement uses TRBV7-3 and TRBJ2-7; 9 bases map to TRBD1. Germline assignment: CDR1 SGHTA and CDR2 FQGTGA. The CDR3 loop spans 17 amino acids. Trimming at V came to 2 bases and at J to 5 bases, leaving 13 bases not matched to a gene. The CDR3 DNA follows: TGTGCCAGCAGCTTATTAGGGACAGGGCTGCATGGGGACGAGCAGTACTTC. This translates into CASSLLGTGLHGDEQYF.

There are many counts of this clonotype. The chain links TRBV30 to TRBJ2-2, with D uncertain. V was trimmed by 2 bases and J by 5 bases, leaving 6 bases between them. The germline gives CDR1 GTSNPN, CDR2 SVGIG (reference sequence). This CDR3 has 12 amino acids. CDR3 in DNA: TGTGCCTGGAGTCTCAGTACCGGGGAGCTGTTTTTT. Translating it yields CAWSLSTGELFF.

The chain couples TRBV7-7 to TRBJ1-3; D is unclear. CDR3 size: 12 residues. Germline V lookup: CDR1 SSHAT, CDR2 FNYEAQ (reference sequence). The CDR3 protein is CAPHSSGNTIYF. For the CDR3, the DNA is TGTGCTCCCCACAGCTCTGGAAACACCATATATTTT. Drawing the rest from reference TRBV7-7 and TRBJ1-3, the complete variable domain is GAGVSQSPRYKVTKRGQDVTLRCDPISSHATLYWYQQALGQGPEFLTYFNYEAQPDKSGLPSDRFSAERPEGSISTLTIQRTEQRDSAMYRCAPHSSGNTIYFGEGSWLTVV.

This clonotype was observed at least ten times. The CDR3 sequence is CASSIGGGPGAYGYTF. DNA of the CDR3: TGTGCCAGTAGTATAGGAGGCGGTCCAGGGGCCTATGGCTACACCTTC. This chain uses TRBV19 with TRBJ1-2; D may be TRBD1 (6 bases). The CDR3 sequence is 16 residues long. The V end was cut by 1 base, the J end by 4 bases, with 16 bases between. CDR1 LNHDA and CDR2 SQIVND come from the germline V gene (reference sequence).

This clonotype was seen ten or more times. The chain combines TRBV5-1 with TRBJ2-1, with 9 bases that match TRBD2. The CDR3 sequence is 14 residues long. V lost 4 bases and J lost 13; bases outside the gene matches: 12. Per the germline V gene, CDR1 is SGHRS and CDR2 is YFSETQ. CDR3 DNA sequence: TGCGCCAGCAGCATAACTAGCGGGTCCAGGGAACAGTTCTTC. Its translation is CASSITSGSREQFF.

The sample holds many counts of this clonotype. The V call is TRBV7-9, the J call TRBJ2-1; D is possibly TRBD1 or TRBD2 (5 bases each). With 4 bases removed from V and 4 bases from J, the gap between germline ends came to 17 bases. The CDR3 totals 16 residues. The germline gives CDR1 SEHNR, CDR2 FQNEAQ (reference sequence). CDR3 sequence (DNA): TGTGCCAGCAGCTCCGAATCGGGGCTACGTTACAATGAGCAGTTCTTC. Translation: CASSSESGLRYNEQFF.

On this clonotype itself: Given a much more abundant clone one base away, this may be a read error. The chain is built from TRBV12-3 or TRBV12-4 and TRBJ1-5; 12 bases fit TRBD1. There are 15 residues in the CDR3. The V and J ends lost 11 bases and 7 bases, in that order; junction bases with no gene match: 12. The CDR3 DNA reads as TGTGCCGGCGGTAGAGGGACAGGGGGCGGACAGCCCCAGCATTTT. This encodes CAGGRGTGGGQPQHF.

Turning to this clonotype: A read error may be the cause here, since a much bigger clone is one base away. Written as DNA, the CDR3 is TGTGCCAGCAGTTCATTCAGGGAGAGAGGATACGAGCAGTACTTC. Translating it yields CASSSFRERGYEQYF. This sequence joins TRBV6-2 or TRBV6-3 and TRBJ2-7, with D perhaps given as TRBD1 or TRBD2 (5 bases each). The CDR3 has 15 amino acids. The germline V gene encodes CDR1 MNHEY and CDR2 SVGEGT. V was trimmed by 4 bases and J by 4 bases, leaving 17 bases between them.

On this clonotype itself: This CDR3 fails to terminate in the conserved phenylalanine or tryptophan, so it likely reflects a read error. V and J are TRBV9 and TRBJ2-5, with D tentatively TRBD1 (6 bases). Germline V CDR1 and CDR2: SGDLS, YYNGEE. Trimming took 0 bases from V and 11 from J, leaving 14 bases between them. This CDR3 spans 13 amino acids. The CDR3 protein is CASSVGGPDTQYS. Here the CDR3 DNA reads TGTGCCAGCAGCGTAGGGGGGCCAGATACGCAGTACTCC.

This clonotype came up many times. The chain's CDR3 is CASSASVEGSYGYTF. In DNA, the CDR3 is TGTGCCAGCAGTGCAAGCGTGGAGGGGAGCTATGGCTACACCTTC. The rearrangement links TRBV6-1 to TRBJ1-2; weak D call: TRBD1 (5 bases). Germline CDR1 and CDR2: MNHNS and SASEGT. The CDR3 spans 15 residues. V lost 4 bases, J lost 4 bases, and 16 bases lay in between.

This clonotype was picked up many times. V usage is TRBV20-1 and J usage is TRBJ2-3; D is unresolved. With 4 bases removed from V and 3 bases from J, the gap between germline ends came to 14 bases. This CDR3 has 14 residues. Germline V lookup: CDR1 DFQATT, CDR2 SNEGSKA (reference sequence). CDR3 in DNA: TGCAGTGCTACCCGCACCCGACGGACAGATACGCAGTATTTT. This sequence encodes CSATRTRRTDTQYF.

This clonotype was seen repeatedly, ten times or more. The V and J genes are TRBV30 and TRBJ2-1; D possibly uses TRBD1 or TRBD2 (5 bases each). The length of the CDR3 is 14 residues. The germline gives CDR1 GTSNPN, CDR2 SVGIG (reference sequence). Trimming stripped 4 bases from V and 0 bases from J, with 10 bases between. This chain's CDR3 is CAWNHGTSYNEQFF. The DNA for the CDR3 is TGTGCCTGGAATCACGGGACCTCCTACAATGAGCAGTTCTTC. The entire variable domain, with the rest obtained from reference TRBV30 and TRBJ2-1, is as follows: SQTIHQWPATLVQPVGSPLSLECTVEGTSNPNLYWYRQAAGRGLQLLFYSVGIGQISSEVPQNLSASRPQDRQFILSSKKLLLSDSGFYLCAWNHGTSYNEQFFGPGTRLTVL.

This clonotype was seen ten or more times. The chain is built from TRBV12-3 or TRBV12-4 and TRBJ2-5; 10 bases are shared with TRBD2. V lost 5 bases, J lost 2 bases, and 5 bases stayed unmatched. This CDR3 contains 15 residues. The CDR3 reads CASSESSGGQETQYF. The CDR3, as DNA: TGTGCCAGCAGTGAATCTAGCGGGGGACAAGAGACCCAGTACTTC.